These T cell receptor beta chains were read from a single sample in a study of shared clonotypes between healthy human individuals. Sequenced by immunoSEQ multiplex PCR; TCRdb stores in-frame clones only, minus some. The sample yields about 520,000 clones, 81% seen once. The sequenced sample consisted of PBMCs. These receptors were taken from a woman aged 40 to 55 in good health. Some clones in this sample may be carry-over from other donors' samples. Each CDR3 is given without its conserved first and last residue.

j_call | v_call | cdr3_aa
TRBJ1-4 | TRBV7-8 | ASSPPARNEKLF
TRBJ1-1 | TRBV6-1 | ASSEPGTGGLGTEAF
TRBJ2-7 | TRBV28 | ASSLGPGGSYEQY
TRBJ2-1 | TRBV7-2 | ASSSDLTSDEQF
TRBJ2-1 | TRBV6-6 | ASKVAGDSYNEQF
TRBJ1-5 | TRBV10-3 | AINRDSDQPQH
TRBJ2-7 | TRBV5-4 | ASSLFSGQGFYEQY
TRBJ2-1 | TRBV9 | ASSTNNEQF
TRBJ1-2 | TRBV6-6 | ASSATGFIGYT
TRBJ2-5 | TRBV10-3 | AISGGGQETQY
TRBJ2-1 | TRBV19 | ASSRVEGTGAGNEQF
TRBJ2-1 | TRBV13 | ASSSGLVALREQF
TRBJ2-7 | TRBV2 | ASKSGRLYEQY
TRBJ2-1 | TRBV19 | ASSIWGLAGAEQF
TRBJ2-1 | TRBV9 | ASSDSLAGGLSYNEQF
TRBJ2-7 | TRBV7-3 | ASSLEAGGVLYEQY
TRBJ1-1 | TRBV28 | ATTWGLNTEAF
TRBJ2-3 | TRBV6-1 | ASSGLAGDADTQY
TRBJ2-2 | TRBV7-8 | ASSSLKRAGVVGELF
TRBJ1-1 | TRBV9 | ASSKGMNTEAF
TRBJ2-4 | TRBV28 | ASSLGETNIQY
TRBJ2-5 | TRBV5-1 | ASSLAGSDRETQY
TRBJ2-5 | TRBV5-1 | ASSLGPEVETQY
TRBJ1-1 | TRBV9 | ASSVVAGRDRGRDTEAF
TRBJ2-7 | TRBV28 | ASSKRGLPYEQY
TRBJ1-5 | TRBV6-6 | ASNGDNSNQPQH
TRBJ2-3 | TRBV27 | ASLRTSGLDTQY
TRBJ2-5 | TRBV5-1 | ASSFAGRSETQY
TRBJ1-1 | TRBV7-6 | ASSLAGGQASTEAF
TRBJ2-1 | TRBV10-2 | ASTYGTDLSNEQF
TRBJ2-3 | TRBV19 | ASRGREWTDTQY
TRBJ2-5 | TRBV6-6 | ASNAGPLGETQY
TRBJ2-7 | TRBV10-1 | ASSARATRQGMYQTYEQY
TRBJ1-2 | TRBV11-3 | ASSYSQGRGYT
TRBJ2-1 | TRBV7-6 | ASSPLRLGSGYEQF
TRBJ2-7 | TRBV6-5 | ASRPGLAFYEQY
TRBJ2-2 | TRBV7-9 | ASSLLAGLNTGELF
TRBJ2-5 | TRBV7-3 | ASSTGLRETQY
TRBJ2-7 | TRBV11-2 | ASSQTQGSSYEQY
TRBJ2-7 | TRBV9 | ASSVGAAFGDEQY
TRBJ2-3 | TRBV27 | ASRRTYLDDSTDTQY